The 25 T cell receptor beta chains listed next were all sequenced from one sample in a study of regulatory T cells in long-lasting Graves disease. Described time point: newly diagnosed GD, antithyroid drugs for less than 3 months. RNA isolated from PBMCs was used to make the TCR library. Arm-PCR with iRepertoire HTBI primers amplified the CDR3 regions for these TCR beta libraries. Using its own MiXCR run on the multiplex PCR reads, TCRdb lists one record per CDR3 protein. The sample yields hundreds of thousands of distinct CDR3 sequences, 16% seen once. In addition, the sample was reused for a study of T cells in Graves' hyperthyroidism and ophthalmopathy.

The sample in question was peripheral blood mononuclear cells (PBMCs), obtained at new diagnosis, from a patient treated with antithyroid drugs. The origin of the receptors is a young woman with Graves disease.

This clonotype was seen repeatedly, ten times or more. This chain links TRBV7-2 with TRBJ2-3; no clear D. The ends were cut back, 3 bases at V and 6 bases at J, with 13 bases in the middle. The CDR3 runs to 14 residues. Per germline, CDR1 SGHTA and CDR2 FQGNSA. The CDR3 is CASSFGAFGDTQYF. CDR3 nucleotide sequence: TGTGCCAGCAGCTTTGGAGCGTTTGGGGATACGCAGTATTTT.

The chain joins TRBV9 to TRBJ2-5; a weak D match, TRBD2 (5 bases). The CDR3 sequence is 16 residues long. The ends were cut back, 4 bases at V and 3 bases at J, with 19 bases in the middle. Germline V gene sequence: CDR1 SGDLS, CDR2 YYNGEE. The CDR3 DNA follows: TGTGCCAGCAGCATCAGTACGGGATTAGTAAAAGAGACCCAGTACTTC. It is translated as CASSISTGLVKETQYF.

This clonotype was seen many times. The chain carries TRBV27 and TRBJ1-4; 7 bases align to TRBD1. J was trimmed by 4 bases and V by 4 bases; bases with no gene match: 21. This CDR3 is built from 20 residues. CDR1 is MNHEY, CDR2 SMNVEV, per germline (reference sequence). The CDR3 coding sequence is TGTGCCAGCAGTTCACCGAATACTCCGGGACAGTCTTACCGTAATGAAAAACTGTTTTTT. It translates to CASSSPNTPGQSYRNEKLFF.

Many counts were recorded for this clonotype. The gene calls are TRBV28 and TRBJ2-7, with D perhaps TRBD1 or TRBD2 (5 bases each). This CDR3 comprises 19 residues. Trimming pared 4 bases from V and 2 bases from J, leaving 27 bases between. Germline CDR1 and CDR2: MDHEN and SYDVKM. CDR3 sequence: CASSSTLHLDGTVTYEQYF. The CDR3, as DNA: TGTGCCAGCAGTTCCACATTACACCTAGACGGGACGGTAACCTACGAGCAGTACTTC.

The sample holds many counts of this clonotype. The chain has TRBV28 and TRBJ2-5, with 10 positions matching TRBD1. This CDR3 spans 15 amino acids. The V gene end was trimmed by 6 bases and the J gene end by 3 bases; junction bases not matched to a gene: 7. In germline, CDR1 is MDHEN, CDR2 SYDVKM. CDR3 in DNA: TGTGCCAGCAGCCGGAACGGACAGGGGGAAGAGACCCAGTACTTC. This translates into CASSRNGQGEETQYF.

This clonotype was counted ten times or more. The CDR3 loop is CASSYYTGELFF. In nucleotides, the CDR3 is TGTGCCAGCAGTTACTACACCGGGGAGCTGTTTTTT. The genes are TRBV6-5 and TRBJ2-2; no reliable D call. Germline V CDR1 and CDR2: MNHEY, SVGAGI. Trimming took 1 base from V and 3 from J, leaving 0 bases between them. The length of the CDR3 is 12 residues.

This clonotype has at least ten counts. The chain recombines TRBV6-7 with TRBJ1-2; tentatively, D is TRBD1 (5 bases). TRBV6-7 counts as an open reading frame of uncertain function. V was pared by 6 bases and J by 2 bases, with 13 bases between. The CDR3 extends over 14 amino acids. CDR3: CASRSGPPNYGYTF. CDR3 nucleotides: TGTGCCAGCAGATCGGGACCGCCGAACTATGGCTACACCTTC.

This clonotype was found a few times. The chain joins TRBV20-1 to TRBJ2-7, with 7 nucleotides matching TRBD1. CDR1 is DFQATT and CDR2 is SNEGSKA in the germline V gene (reference sequence). V dropped 5 bases and J dropped 2; count of bases not matched to a gene: 9. This CDR3 is 14 amino acids long. The CDR3 loop is CSAWRTGAAYEQYF. In DNA, the CDR3 is TGCAGTGCTTGGAGGACAGGTGCTGCCTACGAGCAGTACTTC.

This clonotype was detected many times. The rearrangement joins TRBV19 to TRBJ2-7, with D uncertain. Germline CDR1 reads LNHDA; CDR2 reads SQIVND (reference sequence). CDR3 size: 15 residues. Trimming removed 3 bases at V and 0 bases at J, with 12 bases between. The CDR3 DNA reads as TGTGCCAGTAGTATGGAGTATGGCCACTCCTACGAGCAGTACTTC. This encodes CASSMEYGHSYEQYF.

This clonotype was recorded many times. The V call is TRBV30, the J call TRBJ1-5, with D maybe TRBD1 (5 bases). Trimming took 2 bases from V and 6 from J, leaving 17 bases between them. Germline V CDR1 and CDR2: GTSNPN, SVGIG (reference sequence). The CDR3 covers 15 residues. CDR3 nucleotide sequence: TGTGCCTGGAGTTCCCAGGGAGGTACGACTCAGCCCCAGCATTTT. Its translation: CAWSSQGGTTQPQHF.

V usage is TRBV28 and J usage is TRBJ2-7; D remains unclear. Germline CDR1 reads MDHEN; CDR2 reads SYDVKM. This CDR3 has 14 amino acids. V lost 1 base, J lost 3 bases, and 10 bases lay in between. The CDR3 region has the DNA TGTGCCAGCAGTTTATCTGGCCACAGCTACGAGCAGTACTTC. Translating it yields CASSLSGHSYEQYF.

The genes are TRBV5-6 and TRBJ2-1; 8 bases line up with TRBD2. This CDR3 comprises 14 residues. Germline V gene lookup returns CDR1 SGHDT and CDR2 YYEEEE. V shed 1 base and J 6 bases; nucleotides not matched to a gene: 3. The CDR3 loop reads CASSLWTSFNEQFF. The CDR3 region has the DNA TGTGCCAGCAGCTTGTGGACTAGCTTCAATGAGCAGTTCTTC.

This rearrangement joins TRBV7-9 to TRBJ1-5; no definite D call. V was clipped by 1 base and J by 4 bases, with 14 bases between them. Germline CDR1 is SEHNR and CDR2 is FQNEAQ (reference sequence). This CDR3 is 16 amino acids long. The CDR3 sequence is CASSLGSGGRNQPQHF. For the CDR3, the DNA is TGTGCCAGCAGCTTAGGTTCAGGCGGTAGGAATCAGCCCCAGCATTTT. Combining the CDR3 with reference TRBV7-9 and TRBJ1-5 gives the whole variable domain DTGVSQNPRHKITKRGQNVTFRCDPISEHNRLYWYRQTLGQGPEFLTYFQNEAQLEKSRLLSDRFSAERPKGSFSTLEIQRTEQGDSAMYLCASSLGSGGRNQPQHFGDGTRLSIL.

To note about this clonotype: Since no conserved phenylalanine or tryptophan closes the CDR3, a read error is the likely cause. The DNA is omitted, as the CDR3 cannot be located on it reliably, and the CDR3 follows TCRdb's listing. This rearrangement joins TRBV24-1 to TRBJ2-3; the table assigns TRBD2, which was not confirmed against the DNA. Germline V gives CDR1 KGHDR, CDR2 SFDVKD. The CDR3 is made up of 17 amino acids, end residues included. This chain's CDR3 is CATSDAQGGIRTDTRYL.

The chain has TRBV6-1 and TRBJ2-7; D gene unclear. V lost 7 bases and J lost 3, with 7 bases in between. CDR1 and CDR2 from the germline V gene are MNHNS and SASEGT. This CDR3 contains 11 residues. The CDR3 region is CASKNLYEQYF. CDR3 sequence (DNA): TGTGCCAGCAAAAACCTCTACGAGCAGTACTTC.

This clonotype was found many times. The chain recombines TRBV6-1 with TRBJ2-3, with D possibly being TRBD2 (5 bases). Germline CDR1 reads MNHNS; CDR2 reads SASEGT. The CDR3 totals 13 residues. Trimming took 2 bases from V and 5 from J, leaving 8 bases between them. As DNA, the CDR3 is TGTGCCAGCAGTGAATTGGGAGAAGATACGCAGTATTTT. Translated: CASSELGEDTQYF.

As for this clonotype: At one boundary the junction diverges from the germline segment, which might be a read error. This chain uses TRBV7-7 with TRBJ2-3; 10 positions agree with TRBD2. The CDR3 sequence is 15 residues long. Germline CDR1 SSHAT, CDR2 FNYEAQ (reference sequence). The CDR3 region is CASSEREGNTDTQYF. CDR3 DNA: TGTGCTAGCAGCGAGCGGGAGGGGAACACAGATACGCAGTATTTT. Drawing the rest from reference TRBV7-7 and TRBJ2-3, the complete variable domain is GAGVSQSPRYKVTKRGQDVTLRCDPISSHATLYWYQQALGQGPEFLTYFNYEAQPDKSGLPSDRFSAERPEGSISTLTIQRTEQRDSAMYRCASSEREGNTDTQYFGPGTRLTVL.

This clonotype was counted between two and nine times. The chain couples TRBV30 to TRBJ2-3, with a tentative D call TRBD2 (5 bases). The CDR3 runs 13 residues. From germline, CDR1 is GTSNPN and CDR2 SVGIG (reference sequence). V dropped 2 bases and J dropped 5 bases, with 11 bases sitting between them. The CDR3 bases are TGTGCCTGGAGTCTAGTTGAGGGAGATACGCAGTATTTT. This sequence encodes CAWSLVEGDTQYF.

There are a few counts of this clonotype. The chain combines TRBV5-6 with TRBJ2-6; D is perhaps TRBD1 or TRBD2 (5 bases each). CDR3 size: 18 residues. Germline V lookup: CDR1 SGHDT, CDR2 YYEEEE. V dropped 1 base and J dropped 0 bases, with 14 bases sitting between them. In DNA, the CDR3 is TGTGCCAGCAGCTTGTGGGGGTCCGACCACTCTGGGGCCAACGTCCTGACTTTC. Translating gives CASSLWGSDHSGANVLTF. The full variable domain, completed using reference TRBV5-6 and TRBJ2-6, is DAGVTQSPTHLIKTRGQQVTLRCSPKSGHDTVSWYQQALGQGPQFIFQYYEEEERQRGNFPDRFSGHQFPNYSSELNVNALLLGDSALYLCASSLWGSDHSGANVLTFGAGSRLTVL.

This clonotype has ten or more counts. DNA for the CDR3: TGTGCCAGCACTACTTCATTCGGACAGGGGCCCGATAACTATGGCTACACCTTC. Translating it yields CASTTSFGQGPDNYGYTF. The chain employs TRBV27 and TRBJ1-2; 9 bases are a match to TRBD1. The CDR3 runs to 18 residues. The ends lost 7 bases at V and 1 base at J; junction bases unmatched: 16. Germline V lookup: CDR1 MNHEY, CDR2 SMNVEV (reference sequence).

In its sample, this clonotype was seen many times. The rearrangement links TRBV2 to TRBJ2-1; the D call may be TRBD1 or TRBD2 (6 bases each). The CDR3 contains 15 residues. Germline lookup yields CDR1 SNHLY and CDR2 FYNNEI. Deletions cut 8 bases from V and 6 bases from J, with 20 bases between. The CDR3 DNA reads TGTGCCAGCTCGTACAGTGGGGGGCAGGGCAATGAGCAGTTCTTC. Protein product: CASSYSGGQGNEQFF.

The CDR3 region is CASSSHSHVSSGESSYNEQFF. CDR3 coding DNA: TGTGCCAGCAGCTCGCACTCCCACGTTTCTAGCGGGGAGAGCTCCTACAATGAGCAGTTCTTC. The rearrangement joins TRBV11-2 to TRBJ2-1; 9 nucleotides align to TRBD2. The CDR3 is 21 amino acids. Germline V gene lookup returns CDR1 SGHAT and CDR2 FQNNGV. V lost 4 bases and J lost 0; bases outside the gene matches: 19.

The sample holds many counts of this clonotype. V gene TRBV28 combines with J gene TRBJ2-3, with no clear D. V was shortened by 6 bases and J by 0 bases, with 13 bases between the two germline ends. CDR3 length: 15 amino acids. CDR1 and CDR2 (germline): MDHEN, SYDVKM. The CDR3 region has the DNA TGTGCCAGCAGCCTTCCAAGTAGTAGCACAGATACGCAGTATTTT. Amino acids: CASSLPSSSTDTQYF.

This clonotype has ten or more counts. Here the CDR3 reads CASSFGGTGELFF. In nucleotides, the CDR3 is TGTGCCAGCAGCTTCGGAGGCACCGGGGAGCTGTTTTTT. The chain combines TRBV7-3 with TRBJ2-2, with D possibly matching TRBD2 (5 bases). The germline V gene encodes CDR1 SGHTA and CDR2 FQGTGA. The CDR3 sequence is 13 residues long. V lost 3 bases to trimming and J lost 4 bases, with 6 bases between them.

Regarding this clonotype: One end of the junction fails to match germline, which may point to a read error. This chain uses TRBV7-7 with TRBJ2-5; 12 bases are a match to TRBD2. Germline-derived CDR1 and CDR2 are SSHAT and FNYEAQ (reference sequence). The CDR3 totals 16 residues. The CDR3 nucleotides read TGTGCTAGCAGCCCCCAGACTAGCGGGAGTGGTGAGACCCAGTACTTC. Translating it yields CASSPQTSGSGETQYF. The full variable domain, in which reference TRBV7-7 and TRBJ2-5 provide the parts outside the CDR3, is GAGVSQSPRYKVTKRGQDVTLRCDPISSHATLYWYQQALGQGPEFLTYFNYEAQPDKSGLPSDRFSAERPEGSISTLTIQRTEQRDSAMYRCASSPQTSGSGETQYFGPGTRLLVL.